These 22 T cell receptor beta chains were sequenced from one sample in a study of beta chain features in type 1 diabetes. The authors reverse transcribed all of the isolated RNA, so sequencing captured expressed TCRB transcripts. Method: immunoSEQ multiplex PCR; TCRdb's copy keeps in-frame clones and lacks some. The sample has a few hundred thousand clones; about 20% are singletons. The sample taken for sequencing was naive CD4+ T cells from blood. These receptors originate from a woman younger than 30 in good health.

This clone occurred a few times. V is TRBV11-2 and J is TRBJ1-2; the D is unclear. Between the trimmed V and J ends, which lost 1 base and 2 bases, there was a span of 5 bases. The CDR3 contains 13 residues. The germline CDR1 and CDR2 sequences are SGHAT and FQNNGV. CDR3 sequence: CASSLAGNYGYTF. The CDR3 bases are TGTGCCAGCAGCTTAGCAGGCAACTATGGCTACACCTTC.

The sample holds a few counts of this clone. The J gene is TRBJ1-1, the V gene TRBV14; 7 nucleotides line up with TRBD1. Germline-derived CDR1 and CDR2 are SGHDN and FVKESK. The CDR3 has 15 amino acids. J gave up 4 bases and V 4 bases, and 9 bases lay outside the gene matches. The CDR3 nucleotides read TGTGCCAGCAGCCCTCGGACAGGATCGGTCACTGAAGCTTTCTTT. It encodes CASSPRTGSVTEAFF.

CDR3 DNA: TGTGCCAGCAGGCGGGACAGGGTCCCCCTTCAAGAGACCCAGTACTTC. The encoded protein is CASRRDRVPLQETQYF. V usage is TRBV2 and J usage is TRBJ2-5; TRBD1 aligns across 9 bases. The germline V gene encodes CDR1 SNHLY and CDR2 FYNNEI. This CDR3 region has 16 residues. Germline trimming cut 6 bases from V and 2 bases from J; bases unmatched to any gene: 10.

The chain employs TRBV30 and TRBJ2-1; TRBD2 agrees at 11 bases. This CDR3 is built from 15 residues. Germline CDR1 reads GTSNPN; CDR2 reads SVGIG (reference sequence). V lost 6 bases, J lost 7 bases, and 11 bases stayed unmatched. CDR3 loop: CACEAGSGRANEQFF. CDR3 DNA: TGTGCCTGCGAGGCTGGTAGCGGGAGGGCAAATGAGCAGTTCTTC.

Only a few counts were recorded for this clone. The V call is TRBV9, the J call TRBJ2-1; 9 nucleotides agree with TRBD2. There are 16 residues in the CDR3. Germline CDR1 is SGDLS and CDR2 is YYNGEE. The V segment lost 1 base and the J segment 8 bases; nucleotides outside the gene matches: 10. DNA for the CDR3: TGTGCCAGCAGCGTAAGTGGCGGGGGGGGCGGGCATGAGCAGTTCTTC. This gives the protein CASSVSGGGGGHEQFF.

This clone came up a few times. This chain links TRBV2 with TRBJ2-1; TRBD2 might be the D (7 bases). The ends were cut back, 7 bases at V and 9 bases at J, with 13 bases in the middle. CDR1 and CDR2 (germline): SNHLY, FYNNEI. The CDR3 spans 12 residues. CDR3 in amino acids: CASTGGQPEQFF. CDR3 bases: TGTGCCAGCACCGGGGGGCAGCCTGAGCAGTTCTTC.

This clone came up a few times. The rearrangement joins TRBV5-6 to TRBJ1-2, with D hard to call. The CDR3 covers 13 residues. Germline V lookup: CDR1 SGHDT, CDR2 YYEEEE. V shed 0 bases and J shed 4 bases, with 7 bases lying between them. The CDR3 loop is CASSLAGVYGYTF. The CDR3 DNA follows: TGTGCCAGCAGCTTGGCCGGTGTCTATGGCTACACCTTC.

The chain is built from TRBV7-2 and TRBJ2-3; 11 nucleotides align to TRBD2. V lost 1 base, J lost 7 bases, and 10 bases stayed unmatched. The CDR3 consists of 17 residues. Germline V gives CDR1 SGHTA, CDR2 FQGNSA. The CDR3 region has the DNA TGTGCCAGCAGCTTAGTACGCTTAGCTAGCGGGGGGCATACGCAGTATTTT. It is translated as CASSLVRLASGGHTQYF.

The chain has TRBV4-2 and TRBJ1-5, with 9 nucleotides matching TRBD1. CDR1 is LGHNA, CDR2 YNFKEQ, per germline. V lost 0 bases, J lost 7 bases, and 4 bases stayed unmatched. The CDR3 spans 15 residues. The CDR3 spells CASSQDRTGDQPQHF. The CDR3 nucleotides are TGTGCCAGCAGCCAAGATCGGACAGGGGACCAGCCCCAGCATTTT.

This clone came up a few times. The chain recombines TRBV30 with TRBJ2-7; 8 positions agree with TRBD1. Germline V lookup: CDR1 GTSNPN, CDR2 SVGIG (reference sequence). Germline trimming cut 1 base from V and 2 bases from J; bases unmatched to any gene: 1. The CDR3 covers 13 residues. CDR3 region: CAWSDRGAYEQYF. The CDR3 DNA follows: TGTGCCTGGAGTGACAGGGGGGCCTACGAGCAGTACTTC.

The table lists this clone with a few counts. The CDR3 reads CASRNHPGELFF. For the CDR3, the DNA is TGTGCCAGCAGAAATCATCCCGGGGAGCTGTTTTTT. The gene calls are TRBV28 and TRBJ2-2; D gene uncertain. The V and J ends lost 6 bases and 6 bases respectively, with 8 bases between them. The CDR3 consists of 12 residues. CDR1 is MDHEN and CDR2 is SYDVKM in the germline V gene.

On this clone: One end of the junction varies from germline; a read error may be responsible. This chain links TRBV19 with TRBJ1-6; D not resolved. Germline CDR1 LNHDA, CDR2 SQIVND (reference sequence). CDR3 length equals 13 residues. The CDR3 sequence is CASSLDGYSPLHF. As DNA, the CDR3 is TGTGCCAGTAGTCTAGACGGTTATTCACCCCTCCACTTT.

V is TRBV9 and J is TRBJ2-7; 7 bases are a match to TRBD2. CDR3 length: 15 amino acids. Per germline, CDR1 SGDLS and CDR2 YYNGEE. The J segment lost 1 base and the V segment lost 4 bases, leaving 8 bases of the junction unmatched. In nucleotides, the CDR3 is TGTGCCAGCAGCCGGGCGGGAGCGGGTTCCTACGAGCAGTACTTC. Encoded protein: CASSRAGAGSYEQYF.

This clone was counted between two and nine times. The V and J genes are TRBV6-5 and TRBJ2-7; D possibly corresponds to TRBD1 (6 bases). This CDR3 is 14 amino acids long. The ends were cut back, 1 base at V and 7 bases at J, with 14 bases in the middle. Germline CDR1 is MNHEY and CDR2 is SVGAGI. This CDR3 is CASSYFDTGREQYF. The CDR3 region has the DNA TGTGCCAGCAGTTACTTTGACACAGGGCGGGAGCAGTACTTC.

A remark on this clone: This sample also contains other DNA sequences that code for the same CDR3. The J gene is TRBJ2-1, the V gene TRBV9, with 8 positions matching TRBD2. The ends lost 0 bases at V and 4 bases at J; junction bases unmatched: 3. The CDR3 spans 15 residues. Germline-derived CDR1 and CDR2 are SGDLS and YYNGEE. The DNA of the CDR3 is TGTGCCAGCAGCGTAGACAGCGGGAGTTACAATGAGCAGTTCTTC. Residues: CASSVDSGSYNEQFF.

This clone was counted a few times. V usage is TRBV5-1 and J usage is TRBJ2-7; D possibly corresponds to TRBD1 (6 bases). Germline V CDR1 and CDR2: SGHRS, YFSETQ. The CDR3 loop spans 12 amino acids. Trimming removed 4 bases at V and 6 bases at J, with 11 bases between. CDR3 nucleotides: TGCGCCAGCAGCCCAGGACAGACCGAGCAGTACTTC. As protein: CASSPGQTEQYF.

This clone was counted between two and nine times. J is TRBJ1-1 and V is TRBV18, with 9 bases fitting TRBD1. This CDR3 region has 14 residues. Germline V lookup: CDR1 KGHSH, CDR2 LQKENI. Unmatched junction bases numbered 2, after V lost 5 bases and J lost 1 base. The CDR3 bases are TGTGCCAGCTCATCGGGACAGGGGAACACTGAAGCTTTCTTT. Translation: CASSSGQGNTEAFF. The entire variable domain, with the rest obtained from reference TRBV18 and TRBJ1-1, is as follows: NAGVMQNPRHLVRRRGQEARLRCSPMKGHSHVYWYRQLPEEGLKFMVYLQKENIIDESGMPKERFSAEFPKEGPSILRIQQVVRGDSAAYFCASSSGQGNTEAFFGQGTRLTVV.

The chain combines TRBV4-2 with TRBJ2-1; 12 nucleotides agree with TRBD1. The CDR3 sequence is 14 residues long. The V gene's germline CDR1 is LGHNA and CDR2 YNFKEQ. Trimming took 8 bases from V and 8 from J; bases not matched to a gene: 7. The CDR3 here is CASGPGQGAHEQFF. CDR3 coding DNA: TGTGCCAGCGGACCGGGACAGGGGGCGCATGAGCAGTTCTTC.

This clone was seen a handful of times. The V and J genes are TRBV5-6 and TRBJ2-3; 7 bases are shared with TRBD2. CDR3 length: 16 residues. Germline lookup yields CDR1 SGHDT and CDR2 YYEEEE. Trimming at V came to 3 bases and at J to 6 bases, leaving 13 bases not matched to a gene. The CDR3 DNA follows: TGTGCCAGCAGCTACAAGCGGGAACCTCTCGGGGATACGCAGTATTTT. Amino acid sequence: CASSYKREPLGDTQYF.

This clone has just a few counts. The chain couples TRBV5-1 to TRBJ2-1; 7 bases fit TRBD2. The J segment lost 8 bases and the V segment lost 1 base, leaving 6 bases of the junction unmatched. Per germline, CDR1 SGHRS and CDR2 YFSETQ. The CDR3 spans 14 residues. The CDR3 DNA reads TGCGCCAGCAGCTTGAGAGGGAGGGGCGATGAGCAGTTCTTC. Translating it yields CASSLRGRGDEQFF. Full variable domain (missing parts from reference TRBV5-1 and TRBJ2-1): KAGVTQTPRYLIKTRGQQVTLSCSPISGHRSVSWYQQTPGQGLQFLFEYFSETQRNKGNFPGRFSGRQFSNSRSEMNVSTLELGDSALYLCASSLRGRGDEQFFGPGTRLTVL.

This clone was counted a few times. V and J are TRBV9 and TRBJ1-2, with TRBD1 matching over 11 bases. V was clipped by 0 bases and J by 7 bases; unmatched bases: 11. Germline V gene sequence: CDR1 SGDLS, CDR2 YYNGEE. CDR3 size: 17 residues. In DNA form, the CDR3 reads TGTGCCAGCAGCGTAGGAGGGACAGGGGGGGCAAGCCGTGGCTACACCTTC. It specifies CASSVGGTGGASRGYTF.

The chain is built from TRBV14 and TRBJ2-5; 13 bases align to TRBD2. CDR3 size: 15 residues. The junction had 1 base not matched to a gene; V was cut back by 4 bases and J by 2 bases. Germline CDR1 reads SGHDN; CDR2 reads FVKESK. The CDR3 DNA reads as TGTGCCAGCAGCCGACTAGCGGGGGGACAAGAGACCCAGTACTTC. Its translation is CASSRLAGGQETQYF.